A selection of T cell receptor beta chains follows, all from one sample in a study of T-cell memory formation after mild COVID-19. One entry per CDR3 protein results from TCRdb running MiXCR on the 5' RACE reads. The repertoire holds some 600,000 distinct CDR3 sequences, with around a sixth as singletons. Sequencing input: PBMCs or a T cell subset sorted from them (not recorded which). These receptors all stem from an adult woman who had mild COVID-19 (a few samples of this study predate the infection). Cell type and time point are not known. The CDR3 runs from the conserved cysteine through the conserved F or W. D genes are given only for firm matches. Some rows have no size entry. The others give once, few or many, or a class for an expanded clone.

j_gene | d_gene | v_gene | abundance | CDR3aa | CDR3nt
TRBJ2-7 | . | TRBV18 | . | CASSQVDGGWYEQYF | TGTGCCAGCTCACAAGTCGACGGGGGTTGGTACGAGCAGTACTTC
TRBJ2-7 | . | TRBV12-3/TRBV12-4 | . | CASTSSEVEEQYF | TGTGCCAGCACCTCCTCTGAAGTAGAAGAGCAGTACTTC
TRBJ2-2 | . | TRBV5-6 | . | CASSAPGGASTGELFF | TGTGCCAGCAGCGCCCCAGGGGGGGCGAGCACCGGGGAGCTGTTTTTT
TRBJ2-2 | TRBD1 | TRBV30 | . | CAWRGQGSGELFF | TGTGCCTGGAGGGGACAGGGATCCGGGGAGCTGTTTTTT
TRBJ2-1 | . | TRBV19 | few | CASSPRLYGGSYNEQFF | TGTGCCAGTAGTCCCCGCCTGTACGGGGGATCCTACAATGAGCAGTTCTTC
TRBJ2-7 | . | TRBV7-9 | few | CASTSLISGYEQYF | TGTGCCAGCACCAGCTTAATCTCCGGCTACGAGCAGTACTTC
TRBJ2-2 | TRBD2 | TRBV7-9 | many | CASSPGTSGTGELFF | TGCGCCAGCAGCCCTGGGACTAGCGGGACCGGGGAGCTGTTTTTT
TRBJ2-7 | . | TRBV29-1 | . | CSVLGQETYEQYF | TGCAGCGTTTTGGGACAAGAGACCTACGAGCAGTACTTC
TRBJ2-7 | . | TRBV20-1 | few | CSARDGVRQYF | TGCAGTGCTAGAGACGGTGTCCGGCAGTACTTC
TRBJ2-3 | TRBD2 | TRBV4-1 | few | CASSQTSGGGFGDTQYF | TGCGCCAGCAGCCAAACTAGCGGGGGGGGATTTGGAGATACGCAGTATTTT
TRBJ2-5 | . | TRBV6-2/TRBV6-3 | . | CASSYVGVDQYF | TGTGCCAGCAGTTACGTCGGGGTAGACCAGTACTTC
TRBJ2-7 | TRBD2 | TRBV20-1 | . | CSAGPGLAGGAQYF | TGCAGTGCTGGGCCGGGACTAGCGGGAGGCGCGCAGTACTTC
TRBJ2-6 | . | TRBV12-3/TRBV12-4 | . | CASSLDRPVSGANVLTF | TGTGCCAGCAGTCTTGACAGGCCCGTGTCTGGGGCCAACGTCCTGACTTTC
TRBJ1-2 | . | TRBV6-2/TRBV6-3 | . | CASLPGIYRYGYTF | TGTGCCAGCCTCCCAGGGATCTATCGGTATGGCTACACCTTC
TRBJ2-3 | TRBD1 | TRBV5-1 | few | CASSRQGGRDTQYF | TGCGCCAGCAGCAGACAGGGGGGGAGGGATACGCAGTATTTT
TRBJ1-1 | . | TRBV4-3 | . | CASSQADTLMNTEAFF | TGCGCCAGCAGCCAAGCCGACACCCTGATGAACACTGAAGCTTTCTTT
TRBJ1-5 | . | TRBV19 | . | CASSTMDGTNQPQHF | TGTGCCAGTAGTACCATGGACGGTACCAATCAGCCCCAGCATTTT
TRBJ2-5 | . | TRBV7-7 | . | CASSPAQGGLKTQYF | TGTGCTAGCAGCCCGGCGCAGGGGGGTTTGAAGACCCAGTACTTC
TRBJ1-1 | TRBD1 | TRBV5-1 | few | CASSLEGQGDPEAFF | TGCGCCAGCAGCTTGGAGGGACAGGGGGATCCTGAAGCTTTCTTT
TRBJ1-5 | . | TRBV7-8 | few | CASSPGGQGRVQPQHF | TGTGCCAGCAGCCCTGGGGGGCAGGGGAGGGTTCAGCCCCAGCATTTT
TRBJ2-1 | TRBD2 | TRBV20-1 | few | CSAKTSGAYNEQFF | TGCAGTGCAAAGACTAGCGGGGCTTACAATGAGCAGTTCTTC
TRBJ2-1 | . | TRBV20-1 | few | CSARDASPHKNNEQFF | TGCAGTGCTAGAGATGCGTCTCCGCATAAGAACAATGAGCAGTTCTTC
TRBJ2-1 | . | TRBV7-6 | . | CASSFPGGRQFF | TGTGCCAGCAGCTTTCCGGGGGGCCGGCAGTTCTTC
TRBJ2-7 | TRBD2 | TRBV20-1 | few | CSARDLGLAGGSSYEQYF | TGCAGTGCTAGAGATTTGGGACTAGCGGGAGGGAGCTCCTACGAGCAGTACTTC
TRBJ2-7 | . | TRBV6-2/TRBV6-3 | . | CASSYGGSYEQYF | TGTGCCAGCAGTTACGGGGGTTCCTACGAGCAGTACTTC
TRBJ2-3 | TRBD1 | TRBV24-1 | . | CATSDYGTGGTDTQYF | TGTGCCACCAGTGATTACGGGACAGGAGGGACAGATACGCAGTATTTT
TRBJ1-5 | . | TRBV7-8 | . | CASSPVGWISNQPQHF | TGTGCCAGCAGCCCCGTAGGGTGGATAAGCAATCAGCCCCAGCATTTT
TRBJ2-3 | . | TRBV7-9 | few | CASVRLGPLGFDTQYF | TGTGCCAGCGTACGACTAGGCCCCCTGGGGTTCGATACGCAGTATTTT
TRBJ2-2 | . | TRBV4-2 | few | CASSQEETRATTGELFF | TGTGCCAGCAGCCAAGAGGAAACCCGGGCCACCACCGGGGAGCTGTTTTTT
TRBJ2-1 | TRBD2 | TRBV12-3/TRBV12-4 | few | CASSLLLTSGRGEQFF | TGTGCCAGCAGTCTTCTCCTGACTAGCGGGAGAGGAGAGCAGTTCTTC
TRBJ2-5 | . | TRBV7-9 | many | CASSLLEGEETQYF | TGTGCCAGCAGCTTATTGGAGGGAGAAGAGACCCAGTACTTC
TRBJ2-7 | . | TRBV20-1 | . | CSANRPATYEQYF | TGCAGTGCTAATCGGCCGGCAACCTACGAGCAGTACTTC
TRBJ1-1 | . | TRBV7-9 | few | CASSAGVPVGTEAFF | TGTGCCAGCAGCGCCGGGGTCCCTGTAGGGACTGAAGCTTTCTTT
TRBJ2-7 | TRBD2 | TRBV20-1 | . | CSATDPPSGVYEQYF | TGCAGTGCCACAGATCCCCCTAGCGGGGTCTACGAGCAGTACTTC
TRBJ2-7 | TRBD1 | TRBV7-6 | many | CASSPLRDSSYEQYF | TGTGCCAGCAGCCCACTCCGGGACAGTTCCTACGAGCAGTACTTC
TRBJ2-1 | . | TRBV6-5 | few | CASSPAWDEQFF | TGTGCCAGCAGCCCCGCATGGGATGAGCAGTTCTTC
TRBJ2-3 | TRBD1 | TRBV24-1 | . | CATSDPSGQDSTDTQYF | TGTGCCACCAGTGATCCCTCGGGACAGGACTCCACAGATACGCAGTATTTT
TRBJ2-3 | TRBD2 | TRBV12-3/TRBV12-4 | few | CASSRGLAGGRGTTDTQYF | TGTGCCAGCAGTAGGGGACTAGCGGGGGGCCGGGGAACCACAGATACGCAGTATTTT
TRBJ1-2 | TRBD1 | TRBV5-4 | few | CASSLLGGERGYTF | TGTGCCAGCAGCTTGTTAGGGGGCGAGAGGGGCTACACCTTC
TRBJ2-3 | TRBD1 | TRBV20-1 | few | CSARGATGGDTQYF | TGCAGTGCTAGAGGGGCGACAGGGGGAGATACGCAGTATTTT
TRBJ2-5 | TRBD1 | TRBV5-1 | many | CASSYGTGARETQYF | TGCGCCAGCAGCTATGGGACAGGGGCTAGGGAGACCCAGTACTTC
TRBJ1-5 | . | TRBV15 | . | CATSRDGDGNQPQHF | TGTGCCACCAGCAGAGATGGTGACGGCAATCAGCCCCAGCATTTT
TRBJ2-7 | . | TRBV2 | few | CASSEGPPPYEQYF | TGTGCCAGCAGTGAAGGGCCCCCCCCCTACGAGCAGTACTTC
TRBJ2-1 | . | TRBV5-5 | many | CASSWDVANEQFF | TGTGCCAGCAGCTGGGATGTGGCCAATGAGCAGTTCTTC
TRBJ2-1 | TRBD2 | TRBV7-9 | few | CASSPLLAGGPYEQFF | TGTGCCAGCAGCCCCCTCCTAGCGGGGGGGCCATATGAGCAGTTCTTC